This entry lists 8 T cell receptor beta chains sequenced from one sample in a study of lymphopenia after photon versus proton radiotherapy. Some clones are missing from TCRdb's copy, which holds only in-frame ones; the method was immunoSEQ multiplex PCR. The repertoire holds 15,000 to 20,000 clones, around 84% seen once, with around 10% in the top ten. Sample: peripheral blood, taken from a patient treated with proton-based radiotherapy. These receptors came from a man aged 70 or older with pancreatic cancer.

The sample holds one count of this clone. The rearrangement joins TRBV5-1 to TRBJ2-4, with 8 bases matching TRBD2. V lost 4 bases and J lost 3; bases outside the gene matches: 9. CDR1 SGHRS and CDR2 YFSETQ come from the germline V gene. There are 16 residues in the CDR3. The CDR3 sequence: CASSPNSGAIKNIQYF. The CDR3 DNA follows: TGCGCCAGCAGCCCAAATAGCGGGGCAATCAAAAACATTCAGTACTTC.

The chain links TRBV28 to TRBJ1-5; maybe TRBD1 (6 bases). Germline loops: CDR1 MDHEN, CDR2 SYDVKM. The CDR3 has 14 amino acids. The V gene lost 7 bases and the J gene lost 5 bases, with 15 bases spanning the gap. In DNA, the CDR3 is TGTGCCAGCAACCTGGGGGGGGCGGATCAGCCCCAGCATTTT. The encoded protein is CASNLGGADQPQHF.

The table lists this clone with a count of one. The chain employs TRBV1 and TRBJ1-3; TRBD1 is the table's D call, not checked against the DNA. TRBV1 is given as a pseudogene. This CDR3 is built from 19 residues. CDR3 amino acids: CTSSPGSLVQEPSGNTIYF. The CDR3 DNA reads TGCACCAGCAGCCCGGGTTCATTAGTACAGGAACCTTCTGGAAACACCATATATTTT.

The V gene is TRBV27, the J gene TRBJ2-2, with unresolved D. Germline CDR1 and CDR2: MNHEY and SMNVEV (reference sequence). The CDR3 runs to 14 residues. Deletions cut 0 bases from V and 0 bases from J, with 2 bases between. CDR3 DNA sequence: TGTGCCAGCAGTTTATCGGCGAACACCGGGGAGCTGTTTTTT. Translating gives CASSLSANTGELFF.

In its sample, this clone was seen once. CDR3 amino acids: CASMGSKGLGTGELFF. CDR3 sequence (DNA): TGTGCCAGTATGGGCTCAAAAGGGCTAGGCACCGGGGAGCTGTTTTTT. The chain employs TRBV19 and TRBJ2-2; D remains unclear. The CDR3 sequence is 16 residues long. Trimming removed 7 bases at V and 4 bases at J, with 19 bases between. In germline, CDR1 is LNHDA, CDR2 SQIVND (reference sequence).

The chain joins TRBV30 to TRBJ1-1; D might be TRBD1 (5 bases). V was cut by 0 bases and J by 1 base, with 12 bases left in between. Germline values: CDR1 GTSNPN, CDR2 SVGIG (reference sequence). This CDR3 region has 15 residues. The CDR3 bases are TGTGCCTGGAGTGTACGGGGCAACCGGAACACTGAAGCTTTCTTT. It yields the protein CAWSVRGNRNTEAFF.

The V call is TRBV21-1, the J call TRBJ1-2. TRBV21-1 is an annotated pseudogene. CDR3 size: 13 residues. The CDR3 reads CASSTPLVHIHTF. Here the CDR3 DNA reads TGTGCCAGCAGCACCCCCCTAGTGCACATCCACACCTTC.

The chain links TRBV7-2 to TRBJ2-5, with 7 bases matching TRBD2. The J call may be faulty, since TRBJ2-7 better matches the DNA end. The CDR3 loop spans 16 amino acids. The germline CDR1 and CDR2 sequences are SGHTA and FQGNSA. Here the CDR3 reads CASSQGRGSTAYEQYF. CDR3 DNA: TGTGCCAGCAGCCAAGGCCGCGGGAGTACGGCCTACGAGCAGTACTTC.